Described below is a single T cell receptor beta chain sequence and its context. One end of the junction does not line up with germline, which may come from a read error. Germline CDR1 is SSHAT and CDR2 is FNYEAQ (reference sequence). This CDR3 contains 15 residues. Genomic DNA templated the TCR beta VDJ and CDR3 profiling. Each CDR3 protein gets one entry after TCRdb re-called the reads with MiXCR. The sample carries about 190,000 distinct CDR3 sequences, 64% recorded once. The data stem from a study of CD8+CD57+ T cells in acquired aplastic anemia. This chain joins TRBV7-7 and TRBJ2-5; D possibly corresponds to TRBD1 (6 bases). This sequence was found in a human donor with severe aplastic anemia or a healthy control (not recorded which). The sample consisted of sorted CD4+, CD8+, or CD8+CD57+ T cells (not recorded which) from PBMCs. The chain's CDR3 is CASSLGGHNQETQYF. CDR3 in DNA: TGTGCTAGCAGCTTAGGGGGACACAACCAAGAGACCCAGTACTTC. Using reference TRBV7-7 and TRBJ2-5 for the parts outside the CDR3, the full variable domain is GAGVSQSPRYKVTKRGQDVTLRCDPISSHATLYWYQQALGQGPEFLTYFNYEAQPDKSGLPSDRFSAERPEGSISTLTIQRTEQRDSAMYRCASSLGGHNQETQYFGPGTRLLVL.